One sample yielded the 14 T cell receptor beta chains listed below, sequenced in a study of early T cells in non-severe SARS-CoV-2 infection (dated by TCRdb to 2020 to 2022). The protocol used for the library was 5' RACE. The listed sequencing device is NextSeq 500. TCRdb's own reprocessing of the public reads used fastp at Q25 and MiXCR and kept productive beta chains. Records with the same CDR3 protein are collapsed into one entry carrying the most frequent genes and DNA. In all, the sample holds about 77,000 distinct CDR3 sequences, and roughly 9.4% of those were seen once. The top ten hold nearly 5% of the sample. Sequenced material: whole blood. These receptors originate from an adult who was a healthcare worker with PCR-confirmed SARS-CoV-2 infection or an uninfected control (not recorded which).

A few counts support this clonotype. The DNA for the CDR3 is TGTGCCAGCAGTTGGTATACGGGAGAGACCCAGTACTTC. Its protein is CASSWYTGETQYF. The chain couples TRBV27 to TRBJ2-5; D gene uncertain. Trimming pared 4 bases from V and 4 bases from J, leaving 10 bases between. The CDR3 totals 13 residues. Germline V gene data show CDR1 as MNHEY and CDR2 as SMNVEV (reference sequence).

This clonotype has just a few counts. CDR3 loop: CASSFAQGSLPEAFF. The CDR3 region has the DNA TGTGCCAGCAGTTTCGCACAGGGGTCTCTCCCTGAAGCTTTCTTT. The rearrangement links TRBV28 to TRBJ1-1, with 7 bases matching TRBD1. V trimming: 3 bases; J trimming: 6 bases; junction bases outside the gene matches: 10. This CDR3 region has 15 residues. Per the germline V gene, CDR1 is MDHEN and CDR2 is SYDVKM.

This clonotype was seen ten or more times. The V and J genes are TRBV20-1 and TRBJ2-3; 11 bases line up with TRBD2. CDR1 and CDR2 (germline): DFQATT, SNEGSKA (reference sequence). The CDR3 is 16 amino acids. V was pared by 6 bases and J by 0 bases, with 8 bases of the junction left unmatched. CDR3 DNA: TGCAGTGCAGGAGACGTAGCGGGGGGGAGCACAGATACGCAGTATTTT. Translated, it gives CSAGDVAGGSTDTQYF.

Ten or more counts support this clonotype. The V and J genes are TRBV9 and TRBJ2-7; D gene ambiguous. This CDR3 has 15 residues. Trimming cost V 5 bases and J 3 bases, with 18 bases left between them. Germline lookup yields CDR1 SGDLS and CDR2 YYNGEE. The CDR3 coding sequence is TGTGCCAGCAGTGAGAACACTTCTCCCCTCTACGAGCAGTACTTC. It translates to CASSENTSPLYEQYF. The whole variable domain, remainder taken from reference TRBV9 and TRBJ2-7, is DSGVTQTPKHLITATGQRVTLRCSPRSGDLSVYWYQQSLDQGLQFLIQYYNGEERAKGNILERFSAQQFPDLHSELNLSSLELGDSALYFCASSENTSPLYEQYFGPGTRLTVT.

DNA for the CDR3: TGTGCCAGCAGCCTTACAGGGGGCGAGGTCACTGAAGCTTTCTTT. Translating gives CASSLTGGEVTEAFF. The chain links TRBV7-3 to TRBJ1-1, with TRBD1 identical over 9 bases. The CDR3 totals 15 residues. V shed 5 bases and J 4 bases; nucleotides not matched to a gene: 8. Germline lookup yields CDR1 SGHTA and CDR2 FQGTGA.

The chain has TRBV6-2 or TRBV6-3 and TRBJ2-4; no clear D. The CDR3 consists of 15 residues. The V end lost 0 bases, the J end lost 0 bases, and 6 bases lay between the germline ends. Germline lookup yields CDR1 MNHEY and CDR2 SVGEGT. The CDR3 DNA sequence: TGTGCCAGCAGTTACTCACCCGTAGCCAAAAACATTCAGTACTTC. As protein: CASSYSPVAKNIQYF.

V is TRBV4-2 and J is TRBJ2-5, with TRBD2 identical over 9 bases. V lost 0 bases, J lost 2 bases, and 1 base stayed unmatched. CDR3 size: 15 residues. The germline V gene has CDR1 LGHNA and CDR2 YNFKEQ. CDR3 nucleotide sequence: TGTGCCAGCAGCCAAGATACTAGCGGGCAAGAGACCCAGTACTTC. Its protein is CASSQDTSGQETQYF.

This clonotype was picked up many times. This chain joins TRBV4-2 and TRBJ2-7, with 7 bases matching TRBD2. The CDR3 is 16 amino acids. CDR1 is LGHNA and CDR2 is YNFKEQ in the germline V gene. The junction had 8 bases not matched to a gene; V was cut back by 1 base and J by 2 bases. CDR3 region: CASSQARASGPYEQYF. The CDR3 region has the DNA TGTGCCAGCAGCCAAGCTCGTGCTAGCGGACCCTACGAGCAGTACTTC.

This clonotype was seen repeatedly, ten times or more. This chain connects TRBV7-2 to TRBJ2-1, with 7 bases lining up with TRBD2. Germline V lookup: CDR1 SGHTA, CDR2 FQGNSA. Germline trimming cut 5 bases from V and 4 bases from J; bases unmatched to any gene: 14. The CDR3 totals 17 residues. The CDR3 loop is CASSPVGGEAFYNEQFF. In nucleotides, the CDR3 is TGTGCCAGCAGCCCAGTTGGGGGGGAGGCCTTTTACAATGAGCAGTTCTTC. The full variable domain, with the rest looked up from reference TRBV7-2 and TRBJ2-1, is GAGVSQSPSNKVTEKGKDVELRCDPISGHTALYWYRQSLGQGLEFLIYFQGNSAPDKSGLPSDRFSAERTGGSVSTLTIQRTQQEDSAVYLCASSPVGGEAFYNEQFFGPGTRLTVL.

This clonotype is deemed medium-sized (0.01 to 0.1%). The J gene is TRBJ2-5, the V gene TRBV29-1; the D is unclear. Trimming removed 3 bases at V and 1 base at J, with 3 bases between. The germline V gene encodes CDR1 SQVTM and CDR2 ANQGSEA. The length of the CDR3 is 11 residues. CDR3 protein: CSVDLQETQYF. The CDR3 DNA sequence: TGCAGCGTTGATCTCCAAGAGACCCAGTACTTC. The full variable domain, rest sourced from reference TRBV29-1 and TRBJ2-5, is SAVISQKPSRDICQRGTSLTIQCQVDSQVTMMFWYRQQPGQSLTLIATANQGSEATYESGFVIDKFPISRPNLTFSTLTVSNMSPEDSSIYLCSVDLQETQYFGPGTRLLVL.

The chain combines TRBV10-3 with TRBJ2-7; no firm D call. The germline CDR1 and CDR2 sequences are ENHRY and SYGVKD. V lost 5 bases and J lost 3, with 11 bases in between. The length of the CDR3 is 13 residues. Here the CDR3 DNA reads TGTGCCATCAGTCAGACTGATTTCTACGAGCAGTACTTC. Protein sequence: CAISQTDFYEQYF.

This clonotype came up many times. V is TRBV20-1 and J is TRBJ2-3; 7 bases match TRBD1. The CDR3 spans 15 residues. Germline values: CDR1 DFQATT, CDR2 SNEGSKA (reference sequence). In DNA, the CDR3 is TGCACCCCTAAGCCCCTTCAGCCAGGGGGAGATACGCAGTATTTT. It yields the protein CTPKPLQPGGDTQYF.

The V and J genes are TRBV7-6 and TRBJ1-1; D is ambiguous. The ends were cut back, 1 base at V and 3 bases at J, with 12 bases in the middle. This CDR3 contains 15 residues. Germline CDR1 is SGHVS and CDR2 is FNYEAQ. CDR3 residues: CASSLVEGADTEAFF. The CDR3 bases are TGTGCCAGCAGCTTAGTCGAGGGCGCGGACACTGAAGCTTTCTTT.

This clonotype was observed a handful of times. The chain is built from TRBV6-6 and TRBJ1-4; D perhaps matches TRBD1 (5 bases). Trimming removed 2 bases at V and 7 bases at J, with 14 bases between. The CDR3 is 15 residues long. CDR1 and CDR2 from the germline V gene are MNHNY and SVGAGI (reference sequence). Here the CDR3 reads CASSYPSLGTEKLFF. Written as DNA, the CDR3 is TGTGCCAGCAGTTACCCCTCCCTGGGGACTGAAAAACTGTTTTTT.